Given below is one TCR beta chain in context. What it binds is not known. This entry is derived from a study of OX40 agonist ivuxolimab in advanced cancers. For the study at large: Checkpoint inhibitors had been given previously to around 38% of patients. Three patients got partial responses; one had hepatocellular carcinoma and two had cutaneous melanoma.

Study outcomes and limitations: Researchers did not determine the expanded peripheral T cells' antigen specificity. In the 0.1-3.0 mg/kg groups, partial responders showed among the lowest expansion.

Generated by immunoSEQ multiplex PCR, the TCRdb table keeps only in-frame clones and is missing some. Of 55,000 to 60,000 clones listed, roughly 88% are singletons. The V gene lost 0 bases and the J gene lost 9 bases, with 12 bases spanning the gap. The CDR3 is 13 amino acids. The germline CDR1 and CDR2 sequences are SGHNT and YYREEE (reference sequence). This receptor was taken from an adult with an advanced solid tumor such as melanoma, head and neck, liver or kidney cancer. The input for sequencing was CD4+ or CD8+ T cells sorted from blood, taken in a trial of the OX40 agonist ivuxolimab. This rearrangement joins TRBV5-4 to TRBJ1-2; D call uncertain. Written as DNA, the CDR3 is TGTGCCAGCAGCTTGGAGTCGGCAGCCCGCTACACCTTC. It specifies CASSLESAARYTF.